This section outlines one TCR beta chain sequence together with its context. Patients from Seattle were sampled longitudinally, starting during active infection. The source of the sample is a study of blood T cell repertoires in COVID-19. Study-wide context: Both acute and convalescent COVID-19 samples were obtained from the United States, Italy and Spain. Nucleic acid was either cDNA or gDNA, and it came from T cells, B-cell-depleted T cells, or PBMCs.

The CDR3 loop spans 16 amino acids. Germline CDR1 and CDR2: SGDLS and YYNGEE. The V gene lost 0 bases and the J gene lost 1 base, with 10 bases spanning the gap. Per the study methods: Reference gene primers were amplified, and this amplification served to estimate nucleated cell counts. TCRdb's copy holds only in-frame clones and misses some; the assay was immunoSEQ multiplex PCR. V and J calls and clone size follow that table, whereas D and trimming were derived from the DNA. The repertoire holds tens of thousands of clones, with 70% to 90% as singletons. The V gene is TRBV9, the J gene TRBJ2-2, with no clear D. The clonotype originates from a woman older than 75 with COVID-19, enrolled during active disease. Sequencing input: peripheral blood. The CDR3 sequence: CASSVEERRNTGELFF. CDR3 bases: TGTGCCAGCAGCGTAGAGGAAAGGAGGAACACCGGGGAGCTGTTTTTT.